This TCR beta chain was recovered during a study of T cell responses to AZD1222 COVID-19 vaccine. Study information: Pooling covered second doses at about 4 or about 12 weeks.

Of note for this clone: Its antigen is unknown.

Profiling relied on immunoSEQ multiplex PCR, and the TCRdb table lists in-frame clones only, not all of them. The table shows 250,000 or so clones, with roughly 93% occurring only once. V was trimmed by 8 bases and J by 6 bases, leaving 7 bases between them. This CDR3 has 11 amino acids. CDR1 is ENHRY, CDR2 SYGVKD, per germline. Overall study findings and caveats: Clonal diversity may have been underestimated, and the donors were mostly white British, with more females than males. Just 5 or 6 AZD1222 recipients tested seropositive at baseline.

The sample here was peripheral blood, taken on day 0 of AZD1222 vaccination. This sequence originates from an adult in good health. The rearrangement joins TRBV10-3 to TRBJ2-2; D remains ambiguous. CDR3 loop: CAIEIAGELFF. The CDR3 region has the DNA TGTGCCATCGAAATCGCCGGGGAGCTGTTTTTT.